These 26 T cell receptor beta chains were sequenced from one sample in a study of identical twins. Each CDR3 protein gets one entry after TCRdb re-called the 5' RACE reads with MiXCR. The repertoire includes fewer than 550,000 distinct CDR3 sequences, roughly an eighth of them detected once, and about 0.94% sits in the top ten. These data also formed part of another study, on yellow fever vaccine responses in identical twins.

Sequenced sample: CD4+ T cells sorted from blood. Source of these receptors: a woman aged 18-29 years in good health.

This clonotype was observed many times. V gene TRBV29-1 combines with J gene TRBJ1-4; the D is unclear. The CDR3 has 12 amino acids. The ends were cut back, 1 base at V and 6 bases at J, with 6 bases in the middle. Germline V lookup: CDR1 SQVTM, CDR2 ANQGSEA. DNA for the CDR3: TGCAGCGTTGAAGCCTCGGATGAAAAACTGTTTTTT. Amino acids: CSVEASDEKLFF.

This rearrangement joins TRBV14 to TRBJ1-2; D unclear. Germline values: CDR1 SGHDN, CDR2 FVKESK. Trimming removed 2 bases at V and 6 bases at J, with 10 bases between. The CDR3 loop spans 13 amino acids. CDR3 DNA: TGTGCCAGCAGCCAATCCATATTAAATGGCTACACCTTC. Amino acid sequence: CASSQSILNGYTF.

The chain couples TRBV27 to TRBJ1-5; 8 nucleotides align to TRBD1. After removal of 4 bases from V and 5 bases from J, the junction contained 7 bases not matched to a gene. The CDR3 has 15 amino acids. Germline V gene data show CDR1 as MNHEY and CDR2 as SMNVEV (reference sequence). The CDR3 nucleotides read TGTGCCAGCAGTTCGGGACAGGCCTACGATCAGCCCCAGCATTTT. It is translated as CASSSGQAYDQPQHF.

The chain links TRBV5-1 to TRBJ2-5; perhaps TRBD2 as D (7 bases). CDR1 and CDR2 (germline): SGHRS, YFSETQ. V was pared by 0 bases and J by 5 bases, with 20 bases between. This CDR3 contains 17 residues. The CDR3 region is CASSLGGGLPRGETQYF. The CDR3 nucleotides are TGCGCCAGCAGCTTGGGCGGGGGCCTACCCCGGGGGGAGACCCAGTACTTC. The entire variable domain, with the rest obtained from reference TRBV5-1 and TRBJ2-5, is as follows: KAGVTQTPRYLIKTRGQQVTLSCSPISGHRSVSWYQQTPGQGLQFLFEYFSETQRNKGNFPGRFSGRQFSNSRSEMNVSTLELGDSALYLCASSLGGGLPRGETQYFGPGTRLLVL.

This clonotype was found once. The V gene is TRBV20-1, the J gene TRBJ2-3; the match to TRBD2 covers 8 bases. The CDR3 length is 14 residues. Germline V gives CDR1 DFQATT, CDR2 SNEGSKA (reference sequence). J lost 4 bases, V lost 4 bases, and 7 bases had no gene match. CDR3 residues: CSANSGGPADTQYF. CDR3 DNA sequence: TGCAGTGCTAACTCGGGGGGGCCCGCAGATACGCAGTATTTT.

This clonotype has ten or more counts. CDR3 coding DNA: TGTGCCACCAGTGATCCCTCGCCGGGCACAGATACGCAGTATTTT. This sequence encodes CATSDPSPGTDTQYF. The chain combines TRBV24-1 with TRBJ2-3; no clear D gene. The CDR3 covers 15 residues. Germline CDR1 KGHDR, CDR2 SFDVKD. Trimming stripped 3 bases from V and 1 base from J, with 10 bases between.

This clonotype was seen only a few times. This rearrangement joins TRBV10-3 to TRBJ2-4; 14 nucleotides align to TRBD2. The V and J ends lost 10 bases and 2 bases, in that order; junction bases with no gene match: 13. Germline-derived CDR1 and CDR2 are ENHRY and SYGVKD. The CDR3 totals 18 residues. The CDR3 coding sequence is TGTGCCAGCTCCATCGGGACTAGCGGGAGTAGGCCCAAAAACATTCAGTACTTC. Protein product: CASSIGTSGSRPKNIQYF.

V and J are TRBV27 and TRBJ2-1; 8 nucleotides match TRBD2. Germline V gene data show CDR1 as MNHEY and CDR2 as SMNVEV (reference sequence). With V trimmed by 8 bases and J by 5 bases, 17 bases remained unmatched. The CDR3 consists of 17 residues. The CDR3 DNA is TGTGCCAGCCTTCCCCTGGGGGACGGGAGGGTCGACAATGAGCAGTTCTTC. Translating gives CASLPLGDGRVDNEQFF.

This clonotype was recorded at least ten times. The DNA of the CDR3 is TGTGCCAGCAGTTTAAATCCGGGGCACGAGCAGTACTTC. It encodes CASSLNPGHEQYF. This sequence joins TRBV7-6 and TRBJ2-7; tentatively, D is TRBD1 or TRBD2 (5 bases each). Germline V gives CDR1 SGHVS, CDR2 FNYEAQ. The CDR3 has 13 residues. Trimming removed 6 bases at V and 5 bases at J, with 14 bases between.

This clonotype was observed a few times. The chain joins TRBV29-1 to TRBJ2-1; 7 nucleotides match TRBD2. The CDR3 sequence is 21 residues long. Germline CDR1 SQVTM, CDR2 ANQGSEA. With V trimmed by 0 bases and J by 1 base, 21 bases remained unmatched. In DNA form, the CDR3 reads TGCAGCGTTGAAGATGGGAGGGTACGGGAGGTCCTCTCCCGATCCTACAATGAGCAGTTCTTC. The encoded protein is CSVEDGRVREVLSRSYNEQFF.

The chain has TRBV3-1 and TRBJ2-7, with D hard to call. The length of the CDR3 is 13 residues. V shed 0 bases and J shed 4 bases, with 7 bases lying between them. Germline assignment: CDR1 LGHDT and CDR2 YNNKEL (reference sequence). The CDR3 is CASSQESKYEQYF. In DNA, the CDR3 is TGTGCCAGCAGCCAAGAGTCCAAATACGAGCAGTACTTC.

This rearrangement joins TRBV7-9 to TRBJ2-1; 8 bases fit TRBD1. The CDR3 has 16 amino acids. V lost 5 bases and J lost 4; bases outside the gene matches: 10. Germline V gives CDR1 SEHNR, CDR2 FQNEAQ (reference sequence). The CDR3 coding sequence is TGTGCCAGCAGCCCAGGGGGGACAGGTTATTACAATGAGCAGTTCTTC. Its protein product is CASSPGGTGYYNEQFF.

V gene TRBV20-1 combines with J gene TRBJ2-7; D is perhaps TRBD1 (6 bases). V lost 3 bases and J 0 bases, leaving 12 bases between the germline ends. The CDR3 consists of 14 residues. CDR1 and CDR2 from the germline V gene are DFQATT and SNEGSKA (reference sequence). CDR3 in amino acids: CSASRDIFSYEQYF. In DNA, the CDR3 is TGCAGTGCTAGCCGGGACATCTTCTCCTACGAGCAGTACTTC.

In its sample, this clonotype was seen a few times. Given a much more abundant clone one base away, this may be a read error. The rearrangement links TRBV11-2 to TRBJ2-2; possibly TRBD1 or TRBD2 for D (5 bases each). Trimming shortened V by 1 base and J by 3 bases, and 6 bases separated the two germline ends. Germline lookup yields CDR1 SGHAT and CDR2 FQNNGV. The CDR3 consists of 14 residues. This CDR3 is CASSLAGHTGELFF. The CDR3 DNA reads TGTGCCAGCAGCTTAGCGGGACACACCGGGGAGCTGTTTTTT.

J is TRBJ2-1 and V is TRBV11-2, with 9 bases matching TRBD2. Germline CDR1 SGHAT, CDR2 FQNNGV. V shed 3 bases, J shed 2 bases, and the junction held 5 bases outside the gene matches. The CDR3 length is 16 residues. The CDR3 protein is CASSLSGGKAYNEQFF. In DNA, the CDR3 is TGTGCCAGCAGCTTGAGCGGGGGGAAGGCCTACAATGAGCAGTTCTTC. The full variable domain, its missing parts supplied by reference TRBV11-2 and TRBJ2-1, is EAGVAQSPRYKIIEKRQSVAFWCNPISGHATLYWYQQILGQGPKLLIQFQNNGVVDDSQLPKDRFSAERLKGVDSTLKIQPAKLEDSAVYLCASSLSGGKAYNEQFFGPGTRLTVL.

Only a few counts were recorded for this clonotype. This sequence joins TRBV3-1 and TRBJ2-1; 14 nucleotides agree with TRBD2. V lost 3 bases to trimming and J lost 6 bases; unmatched junction nucleotides: 16. The CDR3 covers 20 residues. Germline V CDR1 and CDR2: LGHDT, YNNKEL (reference sequence). CDR3 bases: TGTGCCAGCAGCCACCTGACTAGCGGGAGGGGTAGAGTGGGGAGCAATGAGCAGTTCTTC. Translated: CASSHLTSGRGRVGSNEQFF.

This clonotype has more than one count but fewer than ten. The rearrangement uses TRBV29-1 and TRBJ2-6; D unclear. Looked up from germline, CDR1 is SQVTM and CDR2 is ANQGSEA. CDR3 length: 14 amino acids. Deletions cut 3 bases from V and 0 bases from J, with 6 bases between. CDR3 in DNA: TGCAGCGTTGAGGACCCCTCTGGGGCCAACGTCCTGACTTTC. Translation: CSVEDPSGANVLTF.

The genes are TRBV10-3 and TRBJ1-1, with D possibly TRBD1 on 6 matching bases. Germline V lookup: CDR1 ENHRY, CDR2 SYGVKD. CDR3 length equals 13 residues. V shed 1 base and J shed 6 bases, with 9 bases lying between them. The CDR3 DNA sequence: TGTGCCATCAGTGAGTTAGGGGGTTCTGAAGCTTTCTTT. This sequence encodes CAISELGGSEAFF.

This clonotype was recorded a few times. The V gene is TRBV2, the J gene TRBJ2-5, with D possibly being TRBD1 (6 bases). Per germline, CDR1 SNHLY and CDR2 FYNNEI. CDR3 length: 15 amino acids. Deletions cut 0 bases from V and 0 bases from J, with 8 bases between. This chain's CDR3 is CASSEATGYQETQYF. CDR3 DNA: TGTGCCAGCAGTGAAGCTACAGGGTACCAAGAGACCCAGTACTTC. The full variable domain, rest sourced from reference TRBV2 and TRBJ2-5, is EPEVTQTPSHQVTQMGQEVILRCVPISNHLYFYWYRQILGQKVEFLVSFYNNEISEKSEIFDDQFSVERPDGSNFTLKIRSTKLEDSAMYFCASSEATGYQETQYFGPGTRLLVL.

This clonotype was seen at least ten times. The J gene is TRBJ2-2, the V gene TRBV12-3 or TRBV12-4; 11 nucleotides align to TRBD1. The CDR3 sequence is 15 residues long. After removal of 4 bases from V and 5 bases from J, the junction contained 3 bases not matched to a gene. The CDR3 sequence is CASSSGQGGTGELFF. The CDR3 region has the DNA TGTGCCAGCAGTTCGGGACAGGGGGGAACCGGGGAGCTGTTTTTT.

In its sample, this clonotype was seen a few times. V is TRBV28 and J is TRBJ2-3, with D possibly called TRBD1 or TRBD2 (5 bases each). Germline values: CDR1 MDHEN, CDR2 SYDVKM. The CDR3 is made up of 12 amino acids. The V and J ends lost 5 bases and 7 bases respectively, with 10 bases between them. CDR3 sequence: CASSRGANTQYF. CDR3 in DNA: TGTGCCAGCAGTAGAGGGGCAAATACGCAGTATTTT.

The sample holds many counts of this clonotype. The rearrangement joins TRBV6-2 or TRBV6-3 to TRBJ1-5; D call uncertain. Trimming took 6 bases from V and 0 from J, leaving 12 bases between them. Germline V lookup: CDR1 MNHEY, CDR2 SVGEGT. This CDR3 is built from 15 residues. The CDR3 DNA reads TGTGCCAGCAGAAACACGCTTTATAGCAATCAGCCCCAGCATTTT. Protein sequence: CASRNTLYSNQPQHF.

This clonotype showed up many times. J is TRBJ2-7 and V is TRBV6-2 or TRBV6-3, with D perhaps matching TRBD2 (5 bases). This CDR3 has 13 residues. Trimming stripped 6 bases from V and 3 bases from J, with 12 bases between. CDR1 is MNHEY and CDR2 is SVGEGT in the germline V gene. CDR3 in DNA: TGTGCCAGCAGAAGACTAAGCGGCTACGAGCAGTACTTC. This codes for CASRRLSGYEQYF.

This clonotype was detected a few times. J is TRBJ2-1 and V is TRBV7-9; maybe TRBD1 (5 bases). This CDR3 region has 14 residues. V lost 4 bases and J lost 5, with 12 bases in between. The V gene's germline CDR1 is SEHNR and CDR2 FQNEAQ (reference sequence). Here the CDR3 DNA reads TGTGCCAGCAGCTCTCGACAGTTAGACAATGAGCAGTTCTTC. Translating it yields CASSSRQLDNEQFF.

The chain joins TRBV4-1 to TRBJ1-1; no reliable D call. Trimming took off 4 bases at V and 7 bases at J, with 16 bases between the two ends. The CDR3 has 14 amino acids. Per germline, CDR1 MGHRA and CDR2 YSYEKL. This CDR3 reads CASSLAWVTNEAFF. The CDR3, as DNA: TGCGCCAGCAGCCTAGCCTGGGTTACGAATGAAGCTTTCTTT.

This clonotype has just a few counts. This chain links TRBV24-1 with TRBJ2-1; D could derive from TRBD1 or TRBD2 (5 bases each). The CDR3 is 15 amino acids. Germline assignment: CDR1 KGHDR and CDR2 SFDVKD. V was pared by 4 bases and J by 8 bases, with 17 bases between. The CDR3 loop reads CATSEGTKVIHEQFF. The CDR3 DNA reads as TGTGCCACCAGTGAAGGGACGAAGGTGATCCATGAGCAGTTCTTC.